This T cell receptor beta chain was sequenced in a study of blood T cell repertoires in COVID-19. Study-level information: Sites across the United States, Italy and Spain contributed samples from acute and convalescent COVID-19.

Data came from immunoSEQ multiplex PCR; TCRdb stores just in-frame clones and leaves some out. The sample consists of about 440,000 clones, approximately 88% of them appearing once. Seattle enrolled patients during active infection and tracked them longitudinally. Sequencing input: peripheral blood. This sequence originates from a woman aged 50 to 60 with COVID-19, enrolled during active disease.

This CDR3 is CASTREDEKLFF. As DNA, the CDR3 is TGTGCCAGCACTCGGGAGGATGAAAAACTGTTTTTT. The chain carries TRBV13 and TRBJ1-4; D gene ambiguous. V dropped 7 bases and J dropped 6 bases, with 9 bases sitting between them. The CDR3 sequence is 12 residues long. Per germline, CDR1 PRHDT and CDR2 FYEKMQ (reference sequence).